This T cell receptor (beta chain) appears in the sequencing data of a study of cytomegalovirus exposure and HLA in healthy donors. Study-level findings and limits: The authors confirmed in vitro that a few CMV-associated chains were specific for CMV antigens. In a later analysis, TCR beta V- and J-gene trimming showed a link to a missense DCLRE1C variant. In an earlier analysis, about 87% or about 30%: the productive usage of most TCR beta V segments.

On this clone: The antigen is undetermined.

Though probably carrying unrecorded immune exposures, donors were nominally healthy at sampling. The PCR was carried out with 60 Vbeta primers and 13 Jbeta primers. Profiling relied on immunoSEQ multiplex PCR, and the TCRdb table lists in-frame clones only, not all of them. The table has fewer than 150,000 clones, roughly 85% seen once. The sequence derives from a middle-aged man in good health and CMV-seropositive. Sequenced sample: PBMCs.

The CDR3 is CASSPTRGNQPQHF. The DNA for the CDR3 is TGTGCCAGCAGCCCGACGAGGGGCAATCAGCCCCAGCATTTT. The genes are TRBV7-2 and TRBJ1-5; D gene ambiguous. This CDR3 contains 14 residues. Germline CDR1 and CDR2: SGHTA and FQGNSA. V lost 5 bases and J lost 2, with 10 bases in between.